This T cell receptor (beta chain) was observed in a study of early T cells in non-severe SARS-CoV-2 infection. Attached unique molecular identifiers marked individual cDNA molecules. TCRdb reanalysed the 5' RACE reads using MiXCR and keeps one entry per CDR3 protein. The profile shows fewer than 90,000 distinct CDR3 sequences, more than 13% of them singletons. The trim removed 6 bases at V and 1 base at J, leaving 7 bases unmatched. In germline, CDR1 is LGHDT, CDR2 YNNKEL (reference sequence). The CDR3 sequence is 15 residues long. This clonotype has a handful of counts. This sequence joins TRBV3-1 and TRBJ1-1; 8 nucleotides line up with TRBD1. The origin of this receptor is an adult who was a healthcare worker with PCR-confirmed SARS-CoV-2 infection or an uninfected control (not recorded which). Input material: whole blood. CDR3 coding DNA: TGTGCCAGCAGAGAGACAGGGGTTTCGAACACTGAAGCTTTCTTT. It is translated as CASRETGVSNTEAFF.